The source of this TCR beta chain is a study of identical twins. Notes on the study in general: The degree of excess twin sharing was weaker in beta out-of-frame sequences. Compared with unrelated sharing, twin-shared out-of-frame alpha sequences had more low-probability sequences. Out-of-frame TCR alpha sharing in monozygotic twins exceeded recombination model predictions.

Trimming shortened V by 2 bases and J by 4 bases, and 15 bases separated the two germline ends. The CDR3 length is 15 residues. CDR1 and CDR2 (germline): DFQATT, SNEGSKA (reference sequence). This clonotype was counted a few times. Its antigen is unknown. Template switching (which added a universal primer site) was used, and cDNA carried unique molecular identifiers. TCRdb redid the calling of the 5' RACE reads with MiXCR, one entry per CDR3 protein. The sample consists of 350,000 to 400,000 distinct CDR3 sequences, roughly 10% of them appearing once. This chain connects TRBV20-1 to TRBJ1-3; D might be TRBD1 (6 bases). The sample taken for sequencing was naive T cells sorted from blood. This receptor was taken from a woman aged 45-60 years in good health. CDR3 DNA: TGCAGTGCTAGATCCCCCGGAGGGGGAGGAAACACCATATATTTT. Its protein is CSARSPGGGGNTIYF.